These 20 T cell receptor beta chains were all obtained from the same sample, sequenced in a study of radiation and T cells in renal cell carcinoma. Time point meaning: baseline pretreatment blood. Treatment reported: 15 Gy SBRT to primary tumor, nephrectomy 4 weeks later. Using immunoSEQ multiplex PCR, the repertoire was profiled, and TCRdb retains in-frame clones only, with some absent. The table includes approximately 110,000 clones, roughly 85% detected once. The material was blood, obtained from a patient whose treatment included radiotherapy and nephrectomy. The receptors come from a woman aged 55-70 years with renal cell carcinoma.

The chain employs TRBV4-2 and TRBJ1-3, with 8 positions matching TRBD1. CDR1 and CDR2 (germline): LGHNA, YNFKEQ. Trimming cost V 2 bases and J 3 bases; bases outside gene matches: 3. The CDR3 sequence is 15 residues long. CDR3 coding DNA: TGTGCCAGCAGCCAACAGGGGGCGGGTGGAAACACCATATATTTT. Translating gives CASSQQGAGGNTIYF.

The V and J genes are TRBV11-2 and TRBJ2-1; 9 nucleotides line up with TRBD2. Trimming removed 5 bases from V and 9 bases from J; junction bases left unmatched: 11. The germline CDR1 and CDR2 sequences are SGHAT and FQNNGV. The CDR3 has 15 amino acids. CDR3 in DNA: TGTGCCAGCAGCCAGCTGGTAGCGGGAGCGGTTGAGCAGTTCTTC. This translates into CASSQLVAGAVEQFF.

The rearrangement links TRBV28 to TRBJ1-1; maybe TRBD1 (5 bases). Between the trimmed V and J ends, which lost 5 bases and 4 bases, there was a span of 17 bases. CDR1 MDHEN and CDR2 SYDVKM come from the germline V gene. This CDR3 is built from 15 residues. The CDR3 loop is CASSTLRGSATEAFF. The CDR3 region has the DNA TGTGCCAGCAGTACCCTTCGGGGGTCGGCCACTGAAGCTTTCTTT.

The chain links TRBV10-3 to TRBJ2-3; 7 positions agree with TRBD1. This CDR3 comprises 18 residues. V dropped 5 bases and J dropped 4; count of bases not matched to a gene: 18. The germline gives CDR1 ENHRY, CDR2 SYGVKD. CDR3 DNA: TGTGCCATCAGTAAAAACCCAAGACAGGGACAAGGGTCAGATACGCAGTATTTT. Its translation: CAISKNPRQGQGSDTQYF.

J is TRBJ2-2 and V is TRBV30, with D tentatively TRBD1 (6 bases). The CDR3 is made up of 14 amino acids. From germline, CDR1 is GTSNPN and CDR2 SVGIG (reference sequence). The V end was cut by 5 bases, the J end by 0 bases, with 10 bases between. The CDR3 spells CAWGGGPNTGELFF. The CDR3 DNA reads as TGTGCCTGGGGGGGCGGACCGAACACCGGGGAGCTGTTTTTT.

The CDR3 sequence: CAWSWDRDNQPQHF. The CDR3 coding sequence is TGTGCCTGGAGCTGGGACAGGGACAATCAGCCCCAGCATTTT. The gene calls are TRBV30 and TRBJ1-5; 9 bases line up with TRBD1. The CDR3 is 14 residues long. Unmatched junction bases numbered 3, after V lost 3 bases and J lost 3 bases. Germline V gene lookup returns CDR1 GTSNPN and CDR2 SVGIG (reference sequence).

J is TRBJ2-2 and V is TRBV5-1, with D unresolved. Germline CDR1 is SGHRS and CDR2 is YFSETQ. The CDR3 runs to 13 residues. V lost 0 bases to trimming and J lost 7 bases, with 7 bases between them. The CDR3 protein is CASSLDYGGELFF. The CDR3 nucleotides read TGCGCCAGCAGCTTGGATTACGGCGGGGAGCTGTTTTTT.

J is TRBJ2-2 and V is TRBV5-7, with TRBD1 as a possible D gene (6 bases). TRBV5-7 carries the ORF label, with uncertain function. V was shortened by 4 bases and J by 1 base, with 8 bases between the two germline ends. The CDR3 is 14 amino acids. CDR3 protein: CASSRDMNTGELFF. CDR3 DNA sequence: TGTGCCAGCAGCCGGGACATGAACACCGGGGAGCTGTTTTTT.

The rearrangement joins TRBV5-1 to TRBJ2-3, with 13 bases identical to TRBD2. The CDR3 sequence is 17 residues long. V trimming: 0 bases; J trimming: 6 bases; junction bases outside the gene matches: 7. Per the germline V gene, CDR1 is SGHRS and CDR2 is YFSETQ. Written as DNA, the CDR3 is TGCGCCAGCAGCTTGGACCTACTAGCGGGAGGGGTGGATACGCAGTATTTT. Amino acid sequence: CASSLDLLAGGVDTQYF.

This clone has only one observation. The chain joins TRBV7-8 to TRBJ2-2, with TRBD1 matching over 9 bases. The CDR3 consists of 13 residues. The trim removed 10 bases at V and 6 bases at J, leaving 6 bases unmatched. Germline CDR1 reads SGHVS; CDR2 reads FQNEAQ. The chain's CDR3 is CATGTGRAGELFF. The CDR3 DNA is TGTGCCACCGGGACAGGGAGGGCCGGGGAGCTGTTTTTT.

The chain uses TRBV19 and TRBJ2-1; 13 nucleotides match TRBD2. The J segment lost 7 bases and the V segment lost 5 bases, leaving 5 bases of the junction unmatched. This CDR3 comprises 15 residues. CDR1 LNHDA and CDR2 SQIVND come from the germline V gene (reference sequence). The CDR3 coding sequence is TGTGCCAGTAGTCCCGGGACTAGCGGGATAAATGAGCAGTTCTTC. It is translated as CASSPGTSGINEQFF.

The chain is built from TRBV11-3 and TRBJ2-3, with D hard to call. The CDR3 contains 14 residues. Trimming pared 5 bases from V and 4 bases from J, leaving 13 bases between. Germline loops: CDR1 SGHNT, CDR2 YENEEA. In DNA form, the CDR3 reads TGTGCCAGCAGCGGATACGGAGCCCCAGATACGCAGTATTTT. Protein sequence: CASSGYGAPDTQYF.

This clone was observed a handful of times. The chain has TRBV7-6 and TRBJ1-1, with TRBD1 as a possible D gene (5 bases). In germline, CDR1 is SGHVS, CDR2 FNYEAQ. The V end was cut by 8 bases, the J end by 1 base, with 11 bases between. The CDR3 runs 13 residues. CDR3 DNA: TGTGCCAGCGGACCGACAGAGAACACTGAAGCTTTCTTT. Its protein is CASGPTENTEAFF.

The CDR3 protein is CASSSGQGAGQPQHF. CDR3 nucleotides: TGTGCCAGCAGTAGCGGACAGGGGGCAGGTCAGCCCCAGCATTTT. The chain uses TRBV28 and TRBJ1-5; 11 bases align to TRBD1. V gave up 5 bases and J gave up 6 bases; unmatched junction bases: 6. In germline, CDR1 is MDHEN, CDR2 SYDVKM. The CDR3 loop spans 15 amino acids.

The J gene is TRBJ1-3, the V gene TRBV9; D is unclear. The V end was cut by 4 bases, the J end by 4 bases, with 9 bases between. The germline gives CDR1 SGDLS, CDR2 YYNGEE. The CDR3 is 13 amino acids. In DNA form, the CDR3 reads TGTGCCAGCAGCCTACGGCCAGGAAACACCATATATTTT. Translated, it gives CASSLRPGNTIYF.

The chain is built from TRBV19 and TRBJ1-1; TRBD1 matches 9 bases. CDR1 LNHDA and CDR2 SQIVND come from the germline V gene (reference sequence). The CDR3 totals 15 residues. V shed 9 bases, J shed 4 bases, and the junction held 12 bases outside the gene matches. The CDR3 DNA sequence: TGTGCCAGCAGTGCAACAGGGGGCTGGGGCACTGAAGCTTTCTTT. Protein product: CASSATGGWGTEAFF.

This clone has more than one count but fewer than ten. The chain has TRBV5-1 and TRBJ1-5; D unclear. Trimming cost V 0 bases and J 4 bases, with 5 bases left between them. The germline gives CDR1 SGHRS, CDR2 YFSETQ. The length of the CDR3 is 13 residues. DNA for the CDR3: TGCGCCAGCAGCTTGGACACGAATCAGCCCCAGCATTTT. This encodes CASSLDTNQPQHF.

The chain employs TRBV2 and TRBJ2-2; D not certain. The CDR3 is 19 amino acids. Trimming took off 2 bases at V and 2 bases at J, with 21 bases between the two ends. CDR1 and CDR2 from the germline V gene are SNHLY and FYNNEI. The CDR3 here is CASSEPQTGPSGNTGELFF. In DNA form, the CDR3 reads TGTGCCAGCAGTGAACCGCAAACTGGCCCCTCTGGTAACACCGGGGAGCTGTTTTTT. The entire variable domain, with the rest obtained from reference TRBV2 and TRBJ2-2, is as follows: EPEVTQTPSHQVTQMGQEVILRCVPISNHLYFYWYRQILGQKVEFLVSFYNNEISEKSEIFDDQFSVERPDGSNFTLKIRSTKLEDSAMYFCASSEPQTGPSGNTGELFFGEGSRLTVL.

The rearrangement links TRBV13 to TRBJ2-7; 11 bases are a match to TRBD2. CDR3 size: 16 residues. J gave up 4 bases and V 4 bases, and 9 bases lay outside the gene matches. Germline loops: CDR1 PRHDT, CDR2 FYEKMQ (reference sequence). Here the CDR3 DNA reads TGTGCCAGCAGCTCGGGGACTAGCGGAGGGGGGTACGAGCAGTACTTC. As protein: CASSSGTSGGGYEQYF.

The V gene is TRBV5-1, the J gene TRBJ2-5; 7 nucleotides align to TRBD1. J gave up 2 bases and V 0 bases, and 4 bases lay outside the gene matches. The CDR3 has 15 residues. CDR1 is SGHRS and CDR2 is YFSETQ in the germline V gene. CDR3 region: CASSLDPDRQETQYF. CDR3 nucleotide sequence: TGCGCCAGCAGCTTGGATCCGGACAGGCAAGAGACCCAGTACTTC.